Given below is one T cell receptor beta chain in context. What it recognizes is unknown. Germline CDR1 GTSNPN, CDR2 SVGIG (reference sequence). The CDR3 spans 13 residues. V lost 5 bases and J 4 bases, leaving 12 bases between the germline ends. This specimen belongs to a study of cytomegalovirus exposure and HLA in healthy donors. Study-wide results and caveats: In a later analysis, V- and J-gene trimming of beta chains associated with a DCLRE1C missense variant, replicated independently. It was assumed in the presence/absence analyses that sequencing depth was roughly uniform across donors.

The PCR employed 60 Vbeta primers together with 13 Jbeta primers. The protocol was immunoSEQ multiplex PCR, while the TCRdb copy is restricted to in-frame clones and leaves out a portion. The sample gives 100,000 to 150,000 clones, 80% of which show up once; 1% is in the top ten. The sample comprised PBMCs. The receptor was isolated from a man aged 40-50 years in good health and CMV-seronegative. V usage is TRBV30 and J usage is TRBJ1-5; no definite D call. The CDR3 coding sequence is TGTGCCTGGGGCTTCACAGATAATCAGCCCCAGCATTTT. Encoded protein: CAWGFTDNQPQHF.